These 15 T cell receptor beta chains were sequenced from one sample in a study of blood T cell repertoires in COVID-19. The assay was immunoSEQ multiplex PCR, and TCRdb's table has in-frame clones only and misses some. The table has 100,000 or so clones, almost 95% seen once; the top ten hold 5.7%. The sample was peripheral blood. The receptors come from a man between 45 and 60 years old with active COVID-19.

This rearrangement joins TRBV5-1 to TRBJ2-7; TRBD2 agrees at 9 bases. The length of the CDR3 is 16 residues. Germline V CDR1 and CDR2: SGHRS, YFSETQ. Germline trimming cut 4 bases from V and 0 bases from J; bases unmatched to any gene: 8. The CDR3 is CASSPLLAGFSYEQYF. The CDR3 DNA sequence: TGCGCCAGCAGCCCTTTGCTAGCGGGATTCTCCTACGAGCAGTACTTC.

The chain recombines TRBV5-4 with TRBJ2-7; 10 bases align to TRBD2. J was trimmed by 6 bases and V by 0 bases; bases with no gene match: 12. The CDR3 contains 17 residues. The V gene's germline CDR1 is SGHNT and CDR2 YYREEE (reference sequence). The CDR3 spells CASSLGPRAGGPPEQYF. The CDR3 DNA reads as TGTGCCAGCAGCTTGGGTCCCAGAGCGGGAGGGCCGCCCGAGCAGTACTTC.

The count of this clone is one. The rearrangement joins TRBV15 to TRBJ2-1, with D maybe TRBD2 (6 bases). Trimming took off 5 bases at V and 8 bases at J, with 16 bases between the two ends. Germline values: CDR1 LNHNV, CDR2 YYDKDF (reference sequence). This CDR3 region has 14 residues. CDR3 sequence (DNA): TGTGCCACCAGCCCCCGGAGGGAACATTATGAGCAGTTCTTC. Translated, it gives CATSPRREHYEQFF.

The V and J genes are TRBV11-2 and TRBJ1-1; D remains unclear. The CDR3 contains 14 residues. Germline-derived CDR1 and CDR2 are SGHAT and FQNNGV. The V end lost 1 base, the J end lost 0 bases, and 6 bases lay between the germline ends. The CDR3 DNA reads TGTGCCAGCAGCTTAGCCCAGATGAACACTGAAGCTTTCTTT. This codes for CASSLAQMNTEAFF.

In this sample, this clone turned up once. The V call is TRBV3-1 (or the pseudogene TRBV3-2), the J call TRBJ2-1, with TRBD1 matching 9 bases. Looked up from germline, CDR1 is LGHDT and CDR2 is YNNKEL (reference sequence). The junction had 6 bases not matched to a gene; V was cut back by 4 bases and J by 5 bases. The CDR3 has 15 amino acids. The CDR3 is CASSLGQGSHNEQFF. For the CDR3, the DNA is TGTGCCAGCAGCCTTGGACAGGGGTCCCACAATGAGCAGTTCTTC.

This clone has more than one count but fewer than ten. The chain links TRBV19 to TRBJ2-1; D possibly corresponds to TRBD2 (5 bases). The CDR3 has 13 residues. Trimming took 2 bases from V and 8 from J, leaving 10 bases between them. Germline CDR1 and CDR2: LNHDA and SQIVND (reference sequence). In DNA, the CDR3 is TGTGCCAGTAGTATAACGAGCGGAGATGAGCAGTTCTTC. It yields the protein CASSITSGDEQFF. Complete variable domain (other parts from reference TRBV19 and TRBJ2-1): DGGITQSPKYLFRKEGQNVTLSCEQNLNHDAMYWYRQDPGQGLRLIYYSQIVNDFQKGDIAEGYSVSREKKESFPLTVTSAQKNPTAFYLCASSITSGDEQFFGPGTRLTVL.

The chain recombines TRBV28 with TRBJ2-7; 9 bases line up with TRBD1. Trimming removed 6 bases from V and 4 bases from J; junction bases left unmatched: 7. CDR1 is MDHEN, CDR2 SYDVKM, per germline. The CDR3 extends over 14 amino acids. This chain's CDR3 is CASRLGQGNYEQYF. CDR3 nucleotide sequence: TGTGCCAGCAGACTCGGACAGGGGAATTACGAGCAGTACTTC.

The chain uses TRBV7-2 and TRBJ2-1; 9 nucleotides match TRBD2. Looked up from germline, CDR1 is SGHTA and CDR2 is FQGNSA. After removal of 2 bases from V and 7 bases from J, the junction contained 6 bases not matched to a gene. The CDR3 spans 15 residues. CDR3 DNA: TGTGCCAGCAGCTTAAGTAGCGGGAGTGGGAATGAGCAGTTCTTC. It codes for CASSLSSGSGNEQFF.

V is TRBV5-1 and J is TRBJ1-1; 8 positions agree with TRBD1. The V and J ends lost 5 bases and 5 bases, in that order; junction bases with no gene match: 5. Germline assignment: CDR1 SGHRS and CDR2 YFSETQ. The CDR3 runs to 13 residues. CDR3 residues: CASSTTGETEAFF. The CDR3 coding sequence is TGCGCCAGCAGTACGACAGGGGAGACTGAAGCTTTCTTT.

The V gene is TRBV28, the J gene TRBJ2-1; 9 bases match TRBD2. Per germline, CDR1 MDHEN and CDR2 SYDVKM. J gave up 2 bases and V 4 bases, and 6 bases lay outside the gene matches. The CDR3 length is 16 residues. CDR3 amino acids: CASSYPTSGPYNEQFF. Written as DNA, the CDR3 is TGTGCCAGCAGTTACCCTACTAGCGGGCCCTACAATGAGCAGTTCTTC.

This chain links TRBV27 with TRBJ1-1; 7 positions agree with TRBD1. V dropped 7 bases and J dropped 4; count of bases not matched to a gene: 21. The germline gives CDR1 MNHEY, CDR2 SMNVEV (reference sequence). The CDR3 has 18 residues. The CDR3 region has the DNA TGTGCCAGCACCGATTTCCCGGGACAGCCCCCCCTGGGCACTGAAGCTTTCTTT. This gives the protein CASTDFPGQPPLGTEAFF.

The chain has TRBV2 and TRBJ1-2; TRBD1 matches at 9 bases. The CDR3 totals 16 residues. With V trimmed by 2 bases and J by 7 bases, 11 bases remained unmatched. Germline-derived CDR1 and CDR2 are SNHLY and FYNNEI. Written as DNA, the CDR3 is TGTGCCAGCAGTGAATCTGGGACAGGGAGATTGGGTGGCTACACCTTC. Translation: CASSESGTGRLGGYTF.

The chain couples TRBV13 to TRBJ2-3, with 15 bases identical to TRBD2. This CDR3 is 16 amino acids long. Germline loops: CDR1 PRHDT, CDR2 FYEKMQ (reference sequence). V lost 5 bases and J lost 6; bases outside the gene matches: 6. CDR3 DNA: TGTGCCAGCAGCCCTTGGACTAGCGGGAGGGGGGATACGCAGTATTTT. It translates to CASSPWTSGRGDTQYF.

This clone came up once. The chain employs TRBV25-1 and TRBJ2-5; D is possibly TRBD1 (6 bases). Trimming pared 0 bases from V and 5 bases from J, leaving 13 bases between. CDR3 size: 15 residues. Germline loops: CDR1 MGHDK, CDR2 SYGVNS. CDR3: CASSEYGRGGETQYF. The CDR3 DNA is TGTGCCAGCAGTGAATATGGCAGGGGTGGGGAGACCCAGTACTTC.

The chain couples TRBV4-2 to TRBJ1-5, with unresolved D. The germline V and J ends were trimmed by 0 bases and 7 bases, with 13 bases remaining between them. Looked up from germline, CDR1 is LGHNA and CDR2 is YNFKEQ. The CDR3 loop spans 15 amino acids. The CDR3 reads CASSQDKEAEQPQHF. The CDR3, as DNA: TGTGCCAGCAGCCAAGATAAGGAGGCGGAACAGCCCCAGCATTTT.